The rows below give T cell receptor beta chains drawn from one sample of a study of T cells after somatic rescue of genetic block. Profiled with immunoSEQ multiplex PCR; TCRdb holds only in-frame clones, not every one. Of 13,000 to 15,000 clones detected, approximately 70% appear once; the ten largest clones hold less than 25%. The sequenced material came from peripheral blood mononuclear cells (PBMCs). The receptors were gathered from a boy between 5 and 17 years old. Each CDR3 is given with its conserved first and last residue. Each record gives: V gene, clone size, D gene, J gene, CDR3 DNA, CDR3 protein. D genes are given only for firm matches. Clone sizes are given selectively: once, few, many, or a class where the clone is expanded.

>TRBV11-3|.|.|TRBJ2-2
TGTGCCAGCAGCTTAGCGGGGGAGCTGTTTTTT
CASSLAGELFF
>TRBV6-6|few|TRBD2|TRBJ2-7
TGTGCCAGCAGACCCCGGGAGGGCTCGGGATACGAGCAGTACTTC
CASRPREGSGYEQYF
>TRBV7-2|once|.|TRBJ1-1
TGTGCCAGCAGCTGGGGGACGGGGAACACTGAAGCTTTCTTT
CASSWGTGNTEAFF
>TRBV5-1|few|.|TRBJ2-1
TGCGCCAGCAGCTTGAAGAGGGCCAGCTTTTACAATGAGCAGTTCTTC
CASSLKRASFYNEQFF
>TRBV2|once|.|TRBJ2-7
TGTGCCAGCAGTACCAGGGGCTACGAGCAGTACTTC
CASSTRGYEQYF
>TRBV23-1|.|.|TRBJ2-3
TGCGCCAGCAGAAATGACCATGGACCAGGGGTTGGAGATACGCAGTATTTT
CASRNDHGPGVGDTQYF
>TRBV18|.|.|TRBJ1-1
TGTGCCAGCTCACCGATAGAGGGTTGGGCTTTCTTT
CASSPIEGWAFF
>TRBV6-1|.|.|TRBJ2-4
TGTGCCAGCAGTGAGGTGGGGCTCGCCAAAAACATTCAGTACTTC
CASSEVGLAKNIQYF
>TRBV18|.|.|TRBJ2-5
TGTGCCAGCTCATCTATAGAGACCCAGTACTTC
CASSSIETQYF
>TRBV6-6|once|.|TRBJ2-7
TGTGCCAGCAGTTACTCGCGGGGCGTCTACGAGCAGTACTTC
CASSYSRGVYEQYF
>TRBV20-1|.|.|TRBJ1-3
TGCAGTGCTAGGAAGGGAAACACCATATATTTT
CSARKGNTIYF
>TRBV6-5|few|.|TRBJ2-7
TGTGCCAGCAGTTATTCCCTATTCCCTACAGGGACCGAGCAGTACTTC
CASSYSLFPTGTEQYF
>TRBV18|once|TRBD1|TRBJ1-2
TGTGCCAGCACACCGGGACAGGGGGCCTATGGCTACACCTTC
CASTPGQGAYGYTF
>TRBV2|few|.|TRBJ1-2
TGTGCCAGCATCCTCAAAGGCCAGGGTAACTATGGCTACACCTTC
CASILKGQGNYGYTF
>TRBV29-1|few|.|TRBJ2-5
TGCAGCGTTGCCGGGACACTTATTGAGTACTTC
CSVAGTLIEYF
>TRBV2|.|.|TRBJ1-1
TGTGCCAGCATCGGACAGTCTTCGGCTGAAGCTTTCTTT
CASIGQSSAEAFF
>TRBV25-1|.|.|TRBJ1-1
TGTGCCAGCAGTGAAGTCCTCAACACTGAAGCTTTCTTT
CASSEVLNTEAFF
>TRBV10-1|.|.|TRBJ2-7
TGCGCCAGCAGTGAATGGCCAGTAAGCCAGGGGGGTCACGAGCAGTACTTC
CASSEWPVSQGGHEQYF
>TRBV7-9|.|.|TRBJ2-1
TGTGCCAGCAGCTTAATGGCTACCTCCTACAATGAGCAGTTCTTC
CASSLMATSYNEQFF
>TRBV10-3|few|.|TRBJ1-5
TGTGCCATCAGTGAGGGTAATCAGCCCCAGCATTTT
CAISEGNQPQHF
>TRBV4-1|.|.|TRBJ2-2
TGCGCCAGCAGCCAAGACTGGTTGTGGACCGGGGAGCTGTTTTTT
CASSQDWLWTGELFF
>TRBV19|.|.|TRBJ1-4
TGTGCCTGCTCCCACCCGGGGACTAATGAAAAACTGTTTTTT
CACSHPGTNEKLFF
>TRBV5-1|few|TRBD1|TRBJ2-5
TGCGCCAGCAGGCCCGAAGGCCGACAGGGGTGGCAAGAGACCCAGTACTTC
CASRPEGRQGWQETQYF
>TRBV7-9|.|TRBD2|TRBJ2-1
TGTGCCAGCAGCTTAACAGTGGTCGGGACTAGCCCACACAATGAGCAGTTCTTC
CASSLTVVGTSPHNEQFF
>TRBV4-1|.|TRBD2|TRBJ2-1
TGCGCCAGCAGCCGCTCCGGGACTAGCGGCTACAATGAGCAGTTCTTC
CASSRSGTSGYNEQFF
>TRBV5-4|.|.|TRBJ1-1
TGTGCCAGCAGCCCGACGGTTTATACTGAAGCTTTCTTT
CASSPTVYTEAFF
>TRBV19|.|.|TRBJ1-4
TGTGCCAGTAGTTTAGGCCAGACAACTAATGAAAAACTGTTTTTT
CASSLGQTTNEKLFF
>TRBV9|.|.|TRBJ1-2
TGTGCCAGCAGCGTAGATAAAACAGGGTACTATGGCTACACCTTC
CASSVDKTGYYGYTF
>TRBV27|.|TRBD1|TRBJ1-2
TGTGCCAGCAGTTTATTCGGGAAGGGCAGGGGGAACTATGGCTACACCTTC
CASSLFGKGRGNYGYTF
>TRBV19|.|.|TRBJ2-7
TGTGCCAGTAGTAGTGGAAGAGCTTCGTTAACCTACGAGCAGTACTTC
CASSSGRASLTYEQYF
>TRBV9|once|TRBD1|TRBJ2-5
TGTGCCAGCAGCGTTATGTCTGGGACAGGGGGGACCCAGTACTTC
CASSVMSGTGGTQYF
>TRBV28|.|.|TRBJ2-5
TGTGCCAGCAGTTTAGGGGGGGCCCTCCGCGGGACCCAGTACTTC
CASSLGGALRGTQYF
>TRBV19|.|TRBD1|TRBJ2-3
TGTGCCAGTAGTACTCCCGGGACAGGGGGCTTAAGCACAGATACGCAGTATTTT
CASSTPGTGGLSTDTQYF
>TRBV4-1|.|.|TRBJ1-1
TGCGCCAGCAGCCAACACGCCCGGACATCTACCATGAACACTGAAGCTTTCTTT
CASSQHARTSTMNTEAFF